The 27 T cell receptor beta chains given below trace back to one sample, sequenced in a study of shared clonotypes between healthy human individuals. Produced via immunoSEQ multiplex PCR; TCRdb's table is partial and in-frame only. The sample carries about 2 million clones, about 95% recorded once. Naive CD8 populations comprised CD45RO-negative cells positively selected for CCR7, excluding terminally differentiated effector memory CD45RA+ cells. Sequencing was carried out using naive CD8+ T cells sorted from blood. These receptors came from a young man in good health.

V and J are TRBV10-3 and TRBJ1-1; D perhaps matches TRBD1 (6 bases). CDR3 size: 15 residues. Germline V CDR1 and CDR2: ENHRY, SYGVKD. V was trimmed by 0 bases and J by 0 bases, leaving 8 bases between them. The CDR3: CAISESGQMNTEAFF. For the CDR3, the DNA is TGTGCCATCAGTGAGTCTGGACAGATGAACACTGAAGCTTTCTTT.

The V and J genes are TRBV7-9 and TRBJ2-1; 9 nucleotides align to TRBD1. The V gene end was trimmed by 7 bases and the J gene end by 3 bases; junction bases not matched to a gene: 7. Germline V lookup: CDR1 SEHNR, CDR2 FQNEAQ (reference sequence). This CDR3 comprises 15 residues. CDR3 sequence: CASTNRDRDYNEQFF. The DNA for the CDR3 is TGTGCCAGCACCAACCGGGACAGGGACTACAATGAGCAGTTCTTC.

The J gene is TRBJ2-3, the V gene TRBV7-6, with 8 bases matching TRBD2. The junction had 9 bases not matched to a gene; V was cut back by 0 bases and J by 4 bases. From germline, CDR1 is SGHVS and CDR2 FNYEAQ. The CDR3 is 17 amino acids. The CDR3 region has the DNA TGTGCCAGCAGCTTAGCCCTGGGACTAGAGGGGGCAGATACGCAGTATTTT. It is translated as CASSLALGLEGADTQYF.

This chain joins TRBV5-6 and TRBJ2-7; the D is unclear. The germline V and J ends were trimmed by 1 base and 4 bases, with 12 bases remaining between them. Germline V gene data show CDR1 as SGHDT and CDR2 as YYEEEE. The CDR3 is 14 residues long. CDR3 amino acids: CASSLQSPTYEQYF. As DNA, the CDR3 is TGTGCCAGCAGCTTGCAGAGCCCCACGTACGAGCAGTACTTC.

The DNA for the CDR3 is TGTGCCAGCAGCCTTGGAAACCCCGTAAGCTCCTATAATTCACCCCTCCACTTT. Its translation is CASSLGNPVSSYNSPLHF. The chain couples TRBV7-9 to TRBJ1-6, with D unresolved. This CDR3 is 18 amino acids long. CDR1 and CDR2 from the germline V gene are SEHNR and FQNEAQ (reference sequence). The V gene lost 5 bases and the J gene lost 0 bases, with 17 bases spanning the gap. The entire variable domain, with the rest obtained from reference TRBV7-9 and TRBJ1-6, is as follows: DTGVSQNPRHKITKRGQNVTFRCDPISEHNRLYWYRQTLGQGPEFLTYFQNEAQLEKSRLLSDRFSAERPKGSFSTLEIQRTEQGDSAMYLCASSLGNPVSSYNSPLHFGNGTRLTVT.

The chain employs TRBV28 and TRBJ2-3; D is unclear. Deletions cut 5 bases from V and 2 bases from J, with 14 bases between. CDR3 length: 15 residues. Germline V gene lookup returns CDR1 MDHEN and CDR2 SYDVKM. The DNA of the CDR3 is TGTGCCAGCAGTCTGGGGTGGGGAAACACAGATACGCAGTATTTT. Translation: CASSLGWGNTDTQYF.

The chain has TRBV27 and TRBJ2-7; no clear D. Deletions cut 4 bases from V and 3 bases from J, with 10 bases between. Germline V gene sequence: CDR1 MNHEY, CDR2 SMNVEV (reference sequence). The CDR3 extends over 13 amino acids. CDR3 sequence (DNA): TGTGCCAGCAGTTCAGGTCTGCTCTACGAGCAGTACTTC. Translated: CASSSGLLYEQYF.

The chain joins TRBV14 to TRBJ2-1; D ambiguous. Germline V gene data show CDR1 as SGHDN and CDR2 as FVKESK. The V gene lost 0 bases and the J gene lost 6 bases, with 9 bases spanning the gap. This CDR3 comprises 14 residues. CDR3 sequence: CASSQDTSVNEQFF. CDR3 bases: TGTGCCAGCAGCCAAGATACCTCCGTCAATGAGCAGTTCTTC.

As for this clone: At the DNA level, this CDR3 is encoded by other sequences in the same sample as well. This rearrangement joins TRBV5-1 to TRBJ2-7; D perhaps matches TRBD1 (5 bases). The length of the CDR3 is 13 residues. V was shortened by 1 base and J by 3 bases, with 8 bases between the two germline ends. Germline-derived CDR1 and CDR2 are SGHRS and YFSETQ. In nucleotides, the CDR3 is TGCGCCAGCAGCTTGAGGCAGGGCTACGAGCAGTACTTC. This codes for CASSLRQGYEQYF. The entire variable domain, with the rest obtained from reference TRBV5-1 and TRBJ2-7, is as follows: KAGVTQTPRYLIKTRGQQVTLSCSPISGHRSVSWYQQTPGQGLQFLFEYFSETQRNKGNFPGRFSGRQFSNSRSEMNVSTLELGDSALYLCASSLRQGYEQYFGPGTRLTVT.

Comment on this clone: Other DNA sequences within the sample encode an identical CDR3. The chain joins TRBV30 to TRBJ1-1; D remains ambiguous. The ends were cut back, 3 bases at V and 1 base at J, with 9 bases in the middle. The CDR3 length is 13 residues. Germline CDR1 and CDR2: GTSNPN and SVGIG (reference sequence). CDR3 in amino acids: CAWSVGGNTEAFF. The CDR3 nucleotides are TGTGCCTGGAGCGTCGGTGGGAACACTGAAGCTTTCTTT.

The chain links TRBV10-3 to TRBJ2-1; D unresolved. Germline assignment: CDR1 ENHRY and CDR2 SYGVKD. With 10 bases removed from V and 6 bases from J, the gap between germline ends came to 25 bases. The CDR3 contains 16 residues. CDR3: CATRWTEPLLSNEQFF. The CDR3, as DNA: TGTGCCACTAGATGGACGGAGCCTTTACTTTCCAATGAGCAGTTCTTC.

This clone was seen only a few times. J is TRBJ1-2 and V is TRBV27, with D perhaps matching TRBD1 (6 bases). V lost 8 bases, J lost 6 bases, and 16 bases lay in between. CDR3 size: 13 residues. CDR1 is MNHEY, CDR2 SMNVEV, per germline (reference sequence). DNA for the CDR3: TGTGCCAGCTCGATAATAGGGGGACATGGCTACACCTTC. It codes for CASSIIGGHGYTF.

The chain has TRBV25-1 and TRBJ1-6; 7 positions match TRBD1. This CDR3 has 16 residues. CDR1 and CDR2 (germline): MGHDK, SYGVNS. V shed 0 bases and J 5 bases; nucleotides not matched to a gene: 4. As DNA, the CDR3 is TGTGCCAGCAGTGAATATGTGACAGGGAATAATTCACCCCTCCACTTT. It yields the protein CASSEYVTGNNSPLHF.

The chain joins TRBV5-5 to TRBJ2-7; either TRBD1 or TRBD2 may supply D (5 bases each). V lost 1 base, J lost 3 bases, and 14 bases lay in between. Germline V gene lookup returns CDR1 SGHKS and CDR2 YYEKEE (reference sequence). The CDR3 has 15 amino acids. The CDR3 sequence: CASSLISGPLYEQYF. For the CDR3, the DNA is TGTGCCAGCAGCTTGATTTCGGGACCACTCTACGAGCAGTACTTC.

The chain links TRBV7-6 to TRBJ2-7; the match to TRBD2 covers 8 bases. Germline V gene data show CDR1 as SGHVS and CDR2 as FNYEAQ. The junction had 7 bases not matched to a gene; V was cut back by 3 bases and J by 3 bases. The CDR3 is 15 residues long. CDR3 loop: CASSLSLAGLYEQYF. CDR3 bases: TGTGCCAGCAGCTTGAGTCTAGCGGGCCTCTACGAGCAGTACTTC.

The chain couples TRBV15 to TRBJ2-1; D remains unclear. Trimming cost V 4 bases and J 8 bases, with 15 bases left between them. This CDR3 has 14 amino acids. Looked up from germline, CDR1 is LNHNV and CDR2 is YYDKDF (reference sequence). Here the CDR3 reads CATSKATGLDEQFF. As DNA, the CDR3 is TGTGCCACCAGCAAAGCAACGGGTTTGGATGAGCAGTTCTTC.

This chain uses TRBV19 with TRBJ2-7; 9 bases are a match to TRBD1. CDR1 and CDR2 (germline): LNHDA, SQIVND (reference sequence). The CDR3 extends over 16 amino acids. Trimming cost V 6 bases and J 7 bases; bases outside gene matches: 16. The CDR3 sequence: CASSEGFGTGLSEQYF. The CDR3 region has the DNA TGTGCCAGTAGCGAGGGTTTCGGGACAGGGCTGTCGGAGCAGTACTTC.

The chain employs TRBV13 and TRBJ2-7, with 8 bases identical to TRBD2. The CDR3 has 16 residues. The germline gives CDR1 PRHDT, CDR2 FYEKMQ (reference sequence). The V and J ends lost 1 base and 1 base, in that order; junction bases with no gene match: 6. The CDR3 sequence is CASSLVGASGSYEQYF. CDR3 DNA sequence: TGTGCCAGCAGCTTAGTTGGGGCTAGCGGGTCCTACGAGCAGTACTTC.

The chain couples TRBV5-1 to TRBJ2-7; 10 nucleotides line up with TRBD2. V shed 0 bases, J shed 5 bases, and the junction held 5 bases outside the gene matches. This CDR3 has 15 amino acids. Germline V gene lookup returns CDR1 SGHRS and CDR2 YFSETQ. The CDR3 DNA reads as TGCGCCAGCAGCTTGGAGCGGGGGGGCCCGGACGAGCAGTACTTC. This sequence encodes CASSLERGGPDEQYF.

The V call is TRBV12-5, the J call TRBJ2-7; D not certain. Trimming took off 6 bases at V and 1 base at J, with 7 bases between the two ends. This CDR3 is 12 amino acids long. Germline V lookup: CDR1 LGHNT, CDR2 FRNRAP. The CDR3 loop is CASGKGSYEQYF. The CDR3 DNA is TGTGCTAGTGGAAAAGGTTCCTACGAGCAGTACTTC.

This clone was observed a handful of times. The V gene is TRBV6-1, the J gene TRBJ2-7; TRBD1 matches at 10 bases. Germline assignment: CDR1 MNHNS and CDR2 SASEGT. V lost 3 bases and J lost 4; bases outside the gene matches: 9. The length of the CDR3 is 16 residues. The CDR3 DNA is TGTGCCAGCAGTGAGAGGAAGACAGGGGGCGTGTACGAGCAGTACTTC. Encoded protein: CASSERKTGGVYEQYF.

Only one count was recorded for this clone. It may be a read error: a sequence one base away is much more abundant. V usage is TRBV6-5 and J usage is TRBJ2-7; 7 positions match TRBD1. Germline CDR1 reads MNHEY; CDR2 reads SVGAGI. Trimming removed 5 bases from V and 6 bases from J; junction bases left unmatched: 4. This CDR3 region has 12 residues. CDR3 nucleotide sequence: TGTGCCAGCAGTGAACAGGGGTTCGAGCAGTACTTC. Amino acid sequence: CASSEQGFEQYF.

CDR3 protein: CATRRLRTASYEQYF. The CDR3 region has the DNA TGTGCCACCCGGAGGCTCAGGACGGCCTCCTACGAGCAGTACTTC. This chain joins TRBV6-7 and TRBJ2-7, with D possibly TRBD2 on 5 matching bases. TRBV6-7 has ORF status, its function being uncertain. Trimming cost V 10 bases and J 0 bases, with 19 bases left between them. The CDR3 is 15 amino acids.

The chain uses TRBV6-6 and TRBJ2-3; D is perhaps TRBD2 (5 bases). Per germline, CDR1 MNHNY and CDR2 SVGAGI (reference sequence). The CDR3 sequence is 15 residues long. Trimming shortened V by 2 bases and J by 0 bases, and 9 bases separated the two germline ends. CDR3 residues: CASSYTGISTDTQYF. CDR3 DNA: TGTGCCAGCAGTTACACCGGGATCAGCACAGATACGCAGTATTTT.

The V call is TRBV5-1, the J call TRBJ1-1; no clear D. This CDR3 region has 14 residues. V shed 0 bases and J shed 5 bases, with 11 bases lying between them. Germline V gene lookup returns CDR1 SGHRS and CDR2 YFSETQ. CDR3 coding DNA: TGCGCCAGCAGCTTGGGGGGATTTGGGACTGAAGCTTTCTTT. Amino acid sequence: CASSLGGFGTEAFF.

This chain links TRBV28 with TRBJ1-4; TRBD1 matches 10 bases. This CDR3 has 19 residues. Trimming at V came to 2 bases and at J to 0 bases, leaving 9 bases not matched to a gene. The germline V gene encodes CDR1 MDHEN and CDR2 SYDVKM. In DNA, the CDR3 is TGTGCCAGCAGTTTAGCAGGGACAGGGGACGCCTCAACTAATGAAAAACTGTTTTTT. Translation gives CASSLAGTGDASTNEKLFF.

This CDR3 reads CASSELAGGVYEQYF. For the CDR3, the DNA is TGCGCCAGCAGTGAACTAGCGGGAGGTGTCTACGAGCAGTACTTC. The V and J genes are TRBV10-1 and TRBJ2-7; 12 nucleotides line up with TRBD2. V lost 3 bases to trimming and J lost 3 bases; unmatched junction nucleotides: 3. The CDR3 contains 15 residues. Germline V gene data show CDR1 as WNHNN and CDR2 as SYGVQD (reference sequence).